Listed here is a single T cell receptor (beta chain). The sample comes from a study of T cell repertoires in cytomegalovirus infection. Background on the study: Public TCR beta signatures indicated both CMV infection and matching HLA type.

The V gene end was trimmed by 5 bases and the J gene end by 0 bases; junction bases not matched to a gene: 7. Germline lookup yields CDR1 SGHTA and CDR2 FQGTGA. CDR3 length: 16 residues. One entry per CDR3 protein, called by TCRdb with MiXCR from the reads. The sample lists around 100,000 distinct CDR3 sequences; 16% were seen once. The TCR sequence derives from a human donor in good health (CMV status not recorded). Some clones in this sample may be carry-over from other donors' samples. The rearrangement links TRBV7-3 to TRBJ1-1; 9 positions match TRBD1. The material sequenced was PBMCs. The CDR3 coding sequence is TGTGCCAGCAGCCTTACAGGGGGCCGGATGAACACTGAAGCTTTCTTT. Amino acids: CASSLTGGRMNTEAFF.